This T cell receptor (beta chain) appears in the sequencing data of a study of shared clonotypes between healthy human individuals. Profiled with immunoSEQ multiplex PCR; TCRdb holds only in-frame clones, not every one. Of around 300,000 clones in the sample, roughly 84% were seen once. Turning to this clone: Its target is not known.

The study's findings and limits: Sequencing of the sorted subsets was shown by rarefaction to be incomplete despite large depth.

The origin of this receptor is a young man in good health. Sequencing input: memory CD8+ T cells sorted from blood. Subset specified: CD45RO+ cells pooled with CCR7-negative TemRA cells.

The CDR3 nucleotides are TGCGCCAGCAGTGAAATTGCGACTAGCGGTACCAATGAGCAGTTCTTC. Protein product: CASSEIATSGTNEQFF. The V gene is TRBV10-1, the J gene TRBJ2-1; 9 nucleotides agree with TRBD2. Germline values: CDR1 WNHNN, CDR2 SYGVQD (reference sequence). With V trimmed by 3 bases and J by 6 bases, 9 bases remained unmatched. This CDR3 region has 16 residues.